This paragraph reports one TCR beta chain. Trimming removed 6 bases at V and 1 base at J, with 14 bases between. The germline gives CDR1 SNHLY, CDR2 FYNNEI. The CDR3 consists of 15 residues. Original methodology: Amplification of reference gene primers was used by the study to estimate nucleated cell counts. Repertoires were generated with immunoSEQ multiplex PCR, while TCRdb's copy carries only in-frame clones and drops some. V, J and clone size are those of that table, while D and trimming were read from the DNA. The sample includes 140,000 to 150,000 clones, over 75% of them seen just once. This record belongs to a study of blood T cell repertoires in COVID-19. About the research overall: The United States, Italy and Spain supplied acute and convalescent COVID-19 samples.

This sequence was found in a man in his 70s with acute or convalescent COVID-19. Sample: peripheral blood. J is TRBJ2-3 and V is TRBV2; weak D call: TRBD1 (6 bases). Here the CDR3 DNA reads TGTGCCAGCAGCTTACAGGGTACTGGCACAGATACGCAGTATTTT. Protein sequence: CASSLQGTGTDTQYF. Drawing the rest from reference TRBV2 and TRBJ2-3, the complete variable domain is EPEVTQTPSHQVTQMGQEVILRCVPISNHLYFYWYRQILGQKVEFLVSFYNNEISEKSEIFDDQFSVERPDGSNFTLKIRSTKLEDSAMYFCASSLQGTGTDTQYFGPGTRLTVL.